This entry features one T cell receptor beta chain sequence. The antigen is not known. This record belongs to a study of memory CD4+ T cells and cytomegalovirus serostatus. Study-wide results and caveats: Of 150 to 200 reported CMV TCRbeta sequences, around 63 were found in memory CD4+ repertoires. A US-trained random forest predicted CMV serostatus with median AUC roughly 0.91. The CMV-associated TCR signature appears largely within the CD4+ memory repertoire.

The sort gate was single viable CD3+CD4+CD8-CD45RO+ cells for memory CD4+ T cells. After thawing, CD4+ T cells were positively selected. V dropped 9 bases and J dropped 8 bases, with 26 bases sitting between them. CDR1 is SGHVS, CDR2 FNYEAQ, per germline. The length of the CDR3 is 16 residues. Sequencing was performed with immunoSEQ multiplex PCR; in TCRdb, only in-frame clones are kept and a portion is missing. The repertoire holds tens of thousands of clones, with 70% to 80% as singletons. This TCR was sampled from an adult in good health and CMV-seronegative. Sequencing used memory CD4+ T cells from blood. The J gene is TRBJ2-1, the V gene TRBV7-6; D unresolved. In nucleotides, the CDR3 is TGTGCCAGTAAAGCCCAGCCTCGCTCCACGTGGGATGAGCAGTTCTTC. Its translation is CASKAQPRSTWDEQFF.